The sequence of this T cell receptor beta chain was determined in a study of T cells in tumors after PD-1 blockade. Notes on the study in general: About 40% of tumor TCR clonotypes were also found in blood.

Comment on this clone: The antigen is not known.

Assay used: immunoSEQ multiplex PCR; TCRdb lists only in-frame clones, some missing. The profile covers 20,000 to 30,000 clones, with about 82% appearing a single time and around 12% taken by the ten largest. The germline V gene has CDR1 ENHRY and CDR2 SYGVKD. The CDR3 sequence is 12 residues long. Between the trimmed V and J ends, which lost 8 bases and 10 bases, there was a span of 15 bases. The TCR comes from a human donor with basal cell carcinoma. This specimen consisted of PBMCs, obtained after anti-PD-1 treatment. The rearrangement links TRBV10-3 to TRBJ2-1; D may correspond to TRBD1 or TRBD2 (5 bases each). CDR3 bases: TGTGCCATCTCGGGGCAAGGGAACGAGCAGTTCTTC. This sequence encodes CAISGQGNEQFF.